A selection of T cell receptor beta chains follows, all from one sample in a study of OX40 agonist ivuxolimab in advanced cancers. Assay used: immunoSEQ multiplex PCR; TCRdb lists only in-frame clones, some missing. The sample carries tens of thousands of clones, about 83% recorded once. The specimen was CD4+ or CD8+ T cells sorted from blood, collected in a trial of the OX40 agonist ivuxolimab. The receptors derive from an adult with an advanced solid tumor such as melanoma, head and neck, liver or kidney cancer. Each CDR3 is given with its conserved first and last residue. The D gene is left open where the match is weak. Clone sizes are given selectively: once, few, many, or a class where the clone is expanded.

d_call	v_call	clone_size	j_call	cdr3_aa	cdr3_nt
NA	TRBV18	NA	TRBJ1-1	CASSDSVNTEAFF	TGTGCCAGCTCGGACAGCGTGAACACTGAAGCTTTCTTT
TRBD2	TRBV6-5	NA	TRBJ2-3	CASSYGGGVTDTQYF	TGTGCCAGCAGTTACGGCGGGGGGGTCACAGATACGCAGTATTTT
NA	TRBV11-1	NA	TRBJ2-3	CASSLLKGGGADTQYF	TGTGCCAGCAGCTTATTGAAGGGGGGCGGTGCAGATACGCAGTATTTT
TRBD1	TRBV6-1	NA	TRBJ1-5	CASSWTGGFNQPQHF	TGTGCCAGCAGCTGGACAGGGGGCTTCAATCAGCCCCAGCATTTT
NA	TRBV5-1	NA	TRBJ2-5	CASTLSQETQYF	TGCGCCAGCACCCTCTCCCAAGAGACCCAGTACTTC
NA	TRBV21-1	NA	TRBJ2-5	CASSNTGGDRGLAGQETQYF	TGTGCCAGCAGCAATACAGGGGGGGACAGGGGGCTTGCAGGCCAAGAGACCCAGTACTTC
NA	TRBV7-8	NA	TRBJ1-5	CASSLGAGGTSNQPQHF	TGTGCCAGCAGCTTAGGAGCGGGCGGAACTAGCAATCAGCCCCAGCATTTT
NA	TRBV2	NA	TRBJ1-3	CASSELGNTIYF	TGTGCCAGTTCGGAGCTTGGAAACACCATATATTTT
NA	TRBV6-1	few	TRBJ2-3	CASSGTAGTDTQYF	TGTGCCAGCAGTGGGACAGCCGGCACAGATACGCAGTATTTT
NA	TRBV11-2	NA	TRBJ2-7	CASSFHMQARAYEQYF	TGTGCCAGCAGCTTTCATATGCAGGCTCGGGCCTACGAGCAGTACTTC
TRBD2	TRBV6-5	NA	TRBJ2-7	CASSSQRGGGGEQYF	TGTGCCAGCAGTTCTCAGCGGGGGGGAGGGGGCGAGCAGTACTTC
TRBD1	TRBV7-9	NA	TRBJ2-3	CASSRSGTGGGDTQYF	TGTGCCAGCAGCCGAAGCGGGACAGGGGGCGGAGATACGCAGTATTTT
TRBD1	TRBV19	NA	TRBJ2-6	CASIRTGLSSGANVLTF	TGTGCCAGTATCCGGACAGGGCTGAGCTCTGGGGCCAACGTCCTGACTTTC
NA	TRBV7-2	NA	TRBJ2-7	CASSSFSYEQYF	TGTGCCAGCAGCTCCTTCTCCTACGAGCAGTACTTC
NA	TRBV11-1	NA	TRBJ1-1	CASSAQQNTEAFF	TGTGCCAGCAGCGCACAGCAAAACACTGAAGCTTTCTTT
NA	TRBV5-1	NA	TRBJ1-2	CASSLVLGGNYGYTF	TGCGCCAGCAGCTTGGTCTTGGGGGGTAACTATGGCTACACCTTC
NA	TRBV19	NA	TRBJ2-6	CASSFFQPGANVLTF	TGTGCCAGTAGTTTCTTCCAGCCTGGGGCCAACGTCCTGACTTTC
TRBD1	TRBV9	once	TRBJ2-7	CASSPLTGNEQYF	TGTGCCAGCAGTCCCTTGACAGGGAACGAGCAGTACTTC
NA	TRBV19	NA	TRBJ1-2	CASSRLGYGYTF	TGTGCCAGTAGTAGGCTCGGCTATGGCTACACCTTC
NA	TRBV10-3	NA	TRBJ2-7	CAIRADTSYEQYF	TGTGCCATCAGGGCGGACACCAGTTACGAGCAGTACTTC
TRBD1	TRBV27	NA	TRBJ1-5	CASSYDRGDQPQHF	TGTGCCAGCAGTTACGACAGGGGAGATCAGCCCCAGCATTTT